This TCR beta chain derives from a study of cytomegalovirus exposure and HLA in healthy donors (dated by TCRdb to 2015 to 2018). Context from the whole study: According to an earlier analysis of around 600 of the donors, some 180 million T cells yielded roughly 110 million unique TCR beta sequences and 276 Gb of sequence data. Among a few hundred genotyped donors of the cohort, an average of approximately 250,000 unique TCR beta nucleotide sequences were sequenced per donor, roughly a sixth of them non-productive. Typing coverage varied by locus: about 620-630 donors for A, B, C, DRB1 and DQB1; more than 500 for DQA1; around 610 for DPA1; 400 to 480 for DPB1. HLA typing included class I and class II loci at four-digit resolution. Alongside the repertoire data, information on donor age, sex, ethnicity and CMV serostatus was compiled. Using immunosequencing, the study profiled T cell repertoires from roughly 650 subjects and related those repertoires to cytomegalovirus serostatus. Along with the approximately 700-subject first cohort, a separate validation cohort of over a hundred different subjects was used. A later analysis re-examined previously published TCR beta repertoires from 600 to 700 donors and added high-resolution HLA genotyping to investigate patterns of TCR occurrence. Of the 398 genotyped donors, over 70% fell in the genetic ancestry cluster associated with self-reported Caucasian donors. To predict cytomegalovirus infection status, the study combined high-throughput TCR immunosequencing, statistical association of individual TCRs with disease status, and machine learning. To decide whether each TCR beta V gene segment behaved as functional or pseudogenic, an earlier analysis of nearly 600 of the donors relied on high-throughput TCR beta sequencing. In a later genetic analysis, genome-wide SNP genotypes for about three fifths of the 666 donors were used, and that subset was treated as a discovery cohort. An early release covering roughly 640 HLA-typed donors comprised roughly 300 gigabases of sequencing data and tens of millions of unique TCR sequences. A few DR-DQ haplotypes were treated as single units for association and clustering because of strong linkage in the cohort. Every discovery cohort repertoire had been produced on one sequencing platform. The study aimed to test whether cataloging public T cell receptors could reveal signatures of past pathogen exposure. In the later analysis, no new phenotypic data were used to find candidate immune exposures; instead, reliance was placed on TCR beta sequences and their occurrence across donors.

As concerns this clone: Its target antigen remains unknown. No base quality values were provided; no much bigger clone lies one nucleotide off.

The germline V gene provides CDR1 SGHVS and CDR2 FQNEAQ. Counted from cysteine to phenylalanine, this CDR3 has 15 amino acids. The kept DNA is CDR3 alone, 45 bases in frame from the first base. Cut back by 3 bases and 1 base, the V and J ends lie 12 bases apart. The cohort comprised around 700 healthy bone marrow donors. All cohort members were sampled while nominally healthy, although unrecorded immune exposures were likely present. The donor was CMV seropositive and was included in the group of some 290 seropositive cohort members. Each donor provided a peripheral blood sample, and peripheral blood mononuclear cells were used for TCR beta sequencing. Genomic DNA extraction from the blood cell samples was performed with the Qiagen DNeasy Blood Extraction Kit. The library was generated by the immunoSEQ multiplex PCR assay. For the multiplex PCR, a mixture combining 60 forward primers for TCR Vbeta segments and 13 reverse primers for TCR Jbeta segments was used. The CDR3 region of rearranged TCR beta genes was amplified from genomic DNA with a multiplex PCR assay. The amplified TCR beta libraries were sequenced on the Illumina HiSeq System as 87-base-pair reads. The original methods were these. In a later analysis, tens of millions of unique TCR beta chains were counted across the 650 to 700 repertoires, and roughly 10 million of these chains were shared by at least two donors. To remove PCR and sequencing errors, raw reads were error-corrected and collapsed into unique sequences using a nearest-neighbor algorithm that merged closely related sequences. Alignment of CDR3 sequences to IMGT reference sequences was used to assign V, D and J gene segments. For a sequence to be retained, a match of at least six nucleotides was required to both a V gene segment and a J gene segment. A rearrangement counted as productive if the CDR3 had no stop codons and remained in frame with V and J, and every other rearrangement counted as non-productive. Following IMGT convention, CDR3 was defined as the stretch from the second conserved V-encoded cysteine to the conserved J-encoded phenylalanine. Sequences without an unambiguous match to a single V gene segment were excluded from the earlier analysis of about 640 of the donors. In an earlier analysis of almost 600 of the donors, a V segment was called functional when productive rearrangements were above 56.7%, and segregating when the standard deviation between donors exceeded 5%. To diagnose cytomegalovirus status from the catalog of TCR beta chain sequences, a statistical classification framework was built. A later analysis assigned V and J genes by comparing TCR nucleotide sequences with IMGT/GENE-DB human TR gene sequences. Using the TCRdist pipeline, a later analysis assigned CDR3 sequences along with most-parsimonious VDJ recombination scenarios. A later analysis defined each TCR beta chain by its CDR3 amino acid sequence plus V-gene family, and excluded reads lacking a unique V-gene family. As a way to deal with suspected cross-contamination and a sequencing artifact, a later analysis dropped over 550 nucleotide sequences that were highly shared and had low generation probability. In a later analysis, a clonal expansion index was calculated for each public chain from normalized within-repertoire ranks of inferred template counts. A later analysis computed generation probabilities with a VDJ recombination model fitted to out-of-frame rearrangements, and checked the results against IGoR. In a later analysis, TCR-TCR, TCR-HLA and TCR-CMV co-occurrence was scored with hypergeometric tests, and a repertoire-size bias correction was applied to TCR pairs. In a later analysis, false discovery rates were estimated by permuting HLA or CMV assignments 20 times. In a later analysis, co-occurring TCRs were grouped using DBSCAN, with TCRdist sequence similarity added in when clustering inside HLA-allele-positive subsets. Repertoires with fewer than 30,000 or more than 120,000 public chains were left out of co-occurrence clustering, as were four to six repertoires with anomalous nucleotide sharing. TCRdb took this table from immuneACCESS and kept in-frame rearrangements with V and J called. Such tables lack part of the clones; where checked against another copy, unresolved V genes explain under half of the gap, and the rest is unexplained. That table gives V, J and clone size, and the DNA gave D and trimming. Present in this sample are roughly 130,000 clones, approximately 80% of which were seen just once. The biggest ten clones account for approximately 5.6% of the sample.

General conclusions and limits of the study: The sequencing pipeline was judged likely to have produced a cluster of highly shared sequence variants as a technical artifact. In a later genetic analysis, a missense DCLRE1C variant was associated with V-gene and J-gene trimming of TCR beta chains, and the association was replicated in an independent cohort. Strong co-occurrence of HLA alleles, especially DR and DQ, made assigning TCR associations to individual alleles difficult. In the study, around 150 TCR beta chains were listed as associated with cytomegalovirus. Broadly in line with IMGT annotations, most TCR beta V segments showed up in productive rearrangements about 87% or about 30% of the time in an earlier analysis of a few hundred of the donors. It was suggested by the authors that the approach could potentially be generalized to other disease states and immunological phenotypes. Linkage disequilibrium might explain the correlated functional status among segregating V segments, but an unknown experimental factor could not be excluded. Several of the top co-occurrence clusters appeared to be linked to parvovirus B19, influenza, CMV and Epstein-Barr virus, according to a later analysis. Because counts were too low, around 17 rarely observed V segments, including chromosome 9 orphons, were left out of the earlier analysis of 587 of the donors. Only TCR beta chains were sequenced in this cohort, and the absence of alpha or paired-chain data limited detectable features. According to a later analysis, TCR association rates differed among HLA loci, with DRB1 alleles showing the most associated TCRs and HLA-C alleles showing the fewest. The classifier was reported to diagnose cytomegalovirus status with high specificity and sensitivity in both the original and validation cohorts. Across donors, most TCR sequences were observed very rarely, whereas some public TCRs were present in many individuals. A further reported finding was that TCR beta sequences accurately predicted the HLA-A and HLA-B alleles for most subjects in the first cohort. Because the 87-base-pair reads could not distinguish some IMGT-functional V segments, including TRBV6-2 and TRBV6-3, those segments were excluded. Specific HLA alleles were associated with 16,951 TCR beta sequences at a false discovery rate of 0.05 in a later analysis. In a later analysis, HLA-associated TCR beta chains showed more clonal expansion and lower generation probabilities than non-associated chains that were equally common. Roughly uniform sequencing depth across donors was assumed in presence/absence analyses, although this assumption may not hold. A few of the identified cytomegalovirus-associated TCR beta chains were confirmed in vitro to be specific for cytomegalovirus antigens. According to a later genetic analysis, donors in an Asian-associated ancestry cluster had fewer N-insertions in productive TCRs than the approximately 710-donor mean. HLA typing was unavailable for some donors at each locus, so association tests used only the typed subset. A later analysis found that most CMV-associated TCR beta chains appeared HLA-restricted, with HLA associations seemingly driven largely by CMV exposure. Immune exposure information for the cohort was limited to CMV serostatus.

The sequencing input was PBMCs. This clonotype was obtained from a middle-aged woman in good health and CMV-seropositive. The V and J genes are TRBV7-8 and TRBJ1-1, with no reliable assignment of the D segment. The CDR3 region reads CASSFDLEGNTEAFF. The nucleotide sequence reads TGTGCCAGCAGCTTCGATTTAGAGGGGAACACTGAAGCTTTCTTT.